Below, one T cell receptor beta chain is given with its context. The antigen is not known. Sequencing was performed with immunoSEQ multiplex PCR; in TCRdb, only in-frame clones are kept and a portion is missing. The table records tens of thousands of clones, more than 85% of them present only once. This entry is derived from a study of OX40 agonist ivuxolimab in advanced cancers. Overall study context: As their treatment, patients were administered ivuxolimab, an agonistic anti-OX40 (CD134) antibody. Hepatocellular carcinoma, melanoma, renal cell or head and neck cancer occurred in dose-escalation patients. Findings and limits, study-wide: CD4+ and CD8+ blood T cells expanded clonally by week 6 at 0.1 to 3.0 mg/kg. Low normalized T-cell clonal expansion was additionally recorded for some nonresponders.

Germline-derived CDR1 and CDR2 are MDHEN and SYDVKM. The CDR3 sequence is 17 residues long. V lost 8 bases and J lost 6; bases outside the gene matches: 18. The genes are TRBV28 and TRBJ1-2, with 10 bases matching TRBD1. This clonotype was obtained from an adult with an advanced solid tumor such as melanoma, head and neck, liver or kidney cancer. The starting material was CD4+ or CD8+ T cells sorted from blood, obtained in a trial of the OX40 agonist ivuxolimab. The CDR3 coding sequence is TGTGCCAGCCGCTCTTGGGGGCCGACAGGGGGCCCGGATGGCTACACCTTC. Its translation: CASRSWGPTGGPDGYTF.